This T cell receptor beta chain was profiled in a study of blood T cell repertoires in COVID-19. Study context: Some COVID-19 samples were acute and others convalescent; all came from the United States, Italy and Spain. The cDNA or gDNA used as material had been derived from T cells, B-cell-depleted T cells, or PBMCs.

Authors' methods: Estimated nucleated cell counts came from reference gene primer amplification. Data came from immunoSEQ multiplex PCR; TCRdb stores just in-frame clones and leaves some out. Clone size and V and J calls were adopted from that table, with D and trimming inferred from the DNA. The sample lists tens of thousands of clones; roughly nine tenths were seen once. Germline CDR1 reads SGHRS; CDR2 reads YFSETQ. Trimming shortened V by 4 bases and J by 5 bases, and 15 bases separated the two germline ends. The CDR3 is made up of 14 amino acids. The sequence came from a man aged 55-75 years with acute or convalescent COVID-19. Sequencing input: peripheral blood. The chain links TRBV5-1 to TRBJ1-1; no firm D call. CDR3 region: CASSPRPGGTEAFF. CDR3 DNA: TGCGCCAGCAGCCCAAGGCCGGGTGGGACTGAAGCTTTCTTT.